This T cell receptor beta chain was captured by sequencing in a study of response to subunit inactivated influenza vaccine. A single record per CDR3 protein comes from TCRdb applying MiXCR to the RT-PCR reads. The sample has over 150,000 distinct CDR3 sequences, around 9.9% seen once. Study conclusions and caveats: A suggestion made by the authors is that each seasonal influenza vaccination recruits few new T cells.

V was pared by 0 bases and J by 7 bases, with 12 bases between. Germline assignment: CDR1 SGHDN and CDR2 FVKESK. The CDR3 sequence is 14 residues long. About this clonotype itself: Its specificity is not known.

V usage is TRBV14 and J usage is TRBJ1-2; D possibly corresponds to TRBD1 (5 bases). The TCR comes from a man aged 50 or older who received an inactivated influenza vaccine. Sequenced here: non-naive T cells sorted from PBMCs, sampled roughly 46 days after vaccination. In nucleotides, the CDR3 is TGTGCCAGCAGCCAAGAACTGGGGCGGGGTGGCTACACCTTC. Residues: CASSQELGRGGYTF.